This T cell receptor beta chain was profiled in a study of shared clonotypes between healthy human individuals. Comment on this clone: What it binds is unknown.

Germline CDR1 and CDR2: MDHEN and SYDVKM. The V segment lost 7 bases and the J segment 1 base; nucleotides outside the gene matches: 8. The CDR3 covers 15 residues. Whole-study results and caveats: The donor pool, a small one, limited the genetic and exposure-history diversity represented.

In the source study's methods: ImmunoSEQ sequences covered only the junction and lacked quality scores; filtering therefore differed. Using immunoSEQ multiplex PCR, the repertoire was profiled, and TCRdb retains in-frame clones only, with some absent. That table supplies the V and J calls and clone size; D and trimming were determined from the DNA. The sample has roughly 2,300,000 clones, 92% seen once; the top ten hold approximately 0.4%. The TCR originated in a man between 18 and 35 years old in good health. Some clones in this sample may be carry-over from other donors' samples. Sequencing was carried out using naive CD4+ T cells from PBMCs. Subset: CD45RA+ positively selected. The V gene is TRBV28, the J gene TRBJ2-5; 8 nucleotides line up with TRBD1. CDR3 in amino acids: CASIRGQGPQETQYF. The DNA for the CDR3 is TGTGCCAGCATTCGAGGACAGGGTCCCCAAGAGACCCAGTACTTC. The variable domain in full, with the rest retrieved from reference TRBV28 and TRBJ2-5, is DVKVTQSSRYLVKRTGEKVFLECVQDMDHENMFWYRQDPGLGLRLIYFSYDVKMKEKGDIPEGYSVSREKKERFSLILESASTNQTSMYLCASIRGQGPQETQYFGPGTRLLVL.